These T cell receptor beta chains were read from a single sample in a study of cytomegalovirus exposure and HLA in healthy donors. TCRdb keeps only in-frame clones here, not all; method: immunoSEQ multiplex PCR. The sample carries 200,000 or so clones, about four fifths recorded once. Source material: PBMCs. The receptors here all came from a male donor in good health and CMV-seropositive. Both conserved end residues are part of each CDR3. D genes are given only for firm matches. Clone size is not always given. Where it is, it says once, few, many or a class for expanded clones.

V	D	J	size	CDR3	DNA
TRBV25-1	NA	TRBJ1-4	few	CASSINRPTNEKLFF	TGTGCCAGCAGTATCAACAGACCGACTAATGAAAAACTGTTTTTT
TRBV9	NA	TRBJ2-2	NA	CASSVGLAENTGELFF	TGTGCCAGCAGCGTAGGACTCGCGGAGAACACCGGGGAGCTGTTTTTT
TRBV7-2	TRBD1	TRBJ2-1	NA	CASSLAWGQTYNEQFF	TGTGCCAGCAGCTTAGCCTGGGGACAGACCTACAATGAGCAGTTCTTC
TRBV19	NA	TRBJ1-6	NA	CASSSGQTNSPLHF	TGTGCCAGTAGTAGCGGACAGACTAATTCACCCCTCCACTTT
TRBV7-2	NA	TRBJ2-3	few	CASSPRFSSRDTQYF	TGTGCCAGCAGCCCCCGTTTTAGTAGCCGGGATACGCAGTATTTT
TRBV9	TRBD1	TRBJ1-2	NA	CASSVEAGGYYGYTF	TGTGCCAGCAGCGTAGAAGCAGGGGGCTACTATGGCTACACCTTC
TRBV28	TRBD2	TRBJ2-7	NA	CASGLAGGSDEQYF	TGTGCCAGCGGACTAGCGGGAGGTTCTGACGAGCAGTACTTC
TRBV19	NA	TRBJ2-5	NA	CASSMGSGNKETQYF	TGTGCCAGTAGTATGGGGTCGGGGAATAAAGAGACCCAGTACTTC
TRBV9	NA	TRBJ2-1	NA	CASKRDNEQFF	TGTGCCAGCAAGCGGGACAATGAGCAGTTCTTC
TRBV25-1	TRBD1	TRBJ2-2	NA	CASSDFQGDTGELFF	TGTGCCAGCAGTGATTTTCAGGGGGATACCGGGGAGCTGTTTTTT
TRBV28	NA	TRBJ2-5	NA	CASSASGLKGRETQYF	TGTGCCAGCAGTGCCTCGGGACTGAAAGGTAGAGAGACCCAGTACTTC
TRBV9	TRBD2	TRBJ2-1	NA	CASSSGGAPNEQFF	TGTGCCAGCAGTAGCGGGGGAGCCCCAAATGAGCAGTTCTTC
TRBV4-2	NA	TRBJ1-5	NA	CASSQGGGGDQPQHF	TGTGCCAGCAGCCAAGGGGGCGGGGGAGATCAGCCCCAGCATTTT
TRBV7-9	NA	TRBJ1-1	NA	CASRGTLNTEAFF	TGTGCCAGCAGAGGGACATTGAACACTGAAGCTTTCTTT
TRBV11-3	TRBD2	TRBJ2-3	NA	CASSLVTSGGPDTQYF	TGTGCCAGCAGCTTAGTCACTAGCGGGGGCCCAGATACGCAGTATTTT
TRBV7-9	TRBD1	TRBJ1-1	NA	CASSLGPGQGVPAFF	TGTGCCAGCAGCTTAGGACCGGGACAGGGGGTTCCAGCTTTCTTT
TRBV4-1	TRBD2	TRBJ2-7	NA	CASSQVGLAGFWYEQYF	TGCGCCAGCAGCCAAGTGGGACTAGCGGGATTCTGGTACGAGCAGTACTTC
TRBV28	NA	TRBJ1-2	NA	CASRQGIDGYTF	TGTGCCAGCAGGCAGGGAATCGATGGCTACACCTTC
TRBV19	TRBD1	TRBJ1-3	NA	CASSPMDRAFGNTIYF	TGTGCCAGTAGCCCCATGGACAGGGCCTTTGGAAACACCATATATTTT
TRBV6-6	NA	TRBJ1-5	NA	CASSLDSWVPQHF	TGTGCCAGCAGTTTAGACAGTTGGGTACCCCAGCATTTT
TRBV6-1	TRBD2	TRBJ2-5	NA	CASSGSGMRETQYF	TGTGCCAGCAGTGGTAGCGGGATGCGAGAGACCCAGTACTTC
TRBV11-3	NA	TRBJ2-7	NA	CASSLEAGPGYEQYF	TGTGCCAGCAGCTTAGAGGCGGGGCCCGGCTACGAGCAGTACTTC
TRBV7-8	TRBD1	TRBJ1-6	NA	CASSFSPTGGTPLHF	TGTGCCAGCAGCTTTTCCCCGACAGGGGGAACACCCCTCCACTTT
TRBV6-6	NA	TRBJ1-2	NA	CASSSWGGRGDYGYTF	TGTGCCAGCAGCTCATGGGGGGGGAGAGGAGACTATGGCTACACCTTC
TRBV4-3	TRBD1	TRBJ2-2	NA	CASSQSGQGDTGELFF	TGCGCCAGCAGCCAAAGCGGACAGGGAGACACCGGGGAGCTGTTTTTT
TRBV6-5	NA	TRBJ1-2	NA	CAIRGGGNYGYTF	TGTGCCATCCGGGGCGGGGGGAACTATGGCTACACCTTC
TRBV27	TRBD2	TRBJ2-1	NA	CASSGGEGNEQFF	TGTGCCAGCAGTGGCGGGGAGGGCAATGAGCAGTTCTTC
TRBV25-1	TRBD1	TRBJ2-7	NA	CASSVLGQGPYEQYF	TGTGCCAGCAGTGTCCTGGGACAGGGCCCCTACGAGCAGTACTTC